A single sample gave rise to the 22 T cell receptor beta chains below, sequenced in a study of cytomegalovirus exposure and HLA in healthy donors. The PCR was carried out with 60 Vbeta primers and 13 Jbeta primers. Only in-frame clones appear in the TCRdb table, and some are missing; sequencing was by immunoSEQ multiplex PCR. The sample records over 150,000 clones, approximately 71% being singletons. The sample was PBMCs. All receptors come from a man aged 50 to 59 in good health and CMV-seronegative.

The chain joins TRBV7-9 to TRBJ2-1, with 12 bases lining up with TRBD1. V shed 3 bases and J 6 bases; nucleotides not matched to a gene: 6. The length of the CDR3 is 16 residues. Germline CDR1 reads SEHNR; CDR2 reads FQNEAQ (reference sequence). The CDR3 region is CASSFPGTGGRNEQFF. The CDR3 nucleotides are TGTGCCAGCAGCTTCCCCGGGACAGGGGGCCGCAATGAGCAGTTCTTC.

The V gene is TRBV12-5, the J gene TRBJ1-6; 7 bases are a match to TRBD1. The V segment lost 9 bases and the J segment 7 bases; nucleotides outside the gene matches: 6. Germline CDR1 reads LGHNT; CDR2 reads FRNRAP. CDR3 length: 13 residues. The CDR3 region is CASTGQVNSPLHF. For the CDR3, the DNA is TGTGCTAGCACCGGACAGGTCAATTCACCCCTCCACTTT.

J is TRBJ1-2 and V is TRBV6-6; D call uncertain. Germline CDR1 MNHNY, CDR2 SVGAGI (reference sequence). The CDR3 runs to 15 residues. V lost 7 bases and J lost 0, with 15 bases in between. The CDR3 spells CASTSEANANYGYTF. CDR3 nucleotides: TGTGCCAGCACCTCCGAGGCCAATGCTAACTATGGCTACACCTTC.

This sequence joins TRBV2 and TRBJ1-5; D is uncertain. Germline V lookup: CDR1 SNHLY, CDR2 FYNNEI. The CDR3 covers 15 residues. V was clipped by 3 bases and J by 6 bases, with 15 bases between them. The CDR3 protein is CASSEEGSESQPQHF. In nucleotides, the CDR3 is TGTGCCAGCAGTGAGGAAGGATCGGAGAGTCAGCCCCAGCATTTT. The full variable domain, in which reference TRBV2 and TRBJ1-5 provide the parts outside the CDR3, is EPEVTQTPSHQVTQMGQEVILRCVPISNHLYFYWYRQILGQKVEFLVSFYNNEISEKSEIFDDQFSVERPDGSNFTLKIRSTKLEDSAMYFCASSEEGSESQPQHFGDGTRLSIL.

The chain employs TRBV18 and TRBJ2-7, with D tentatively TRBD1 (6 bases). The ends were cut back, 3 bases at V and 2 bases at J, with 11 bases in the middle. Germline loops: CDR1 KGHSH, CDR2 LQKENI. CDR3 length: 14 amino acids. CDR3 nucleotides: TGTGCCAGCTCACCGGAGCAGGGGCCCTACGAGCAGTACTTC. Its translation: CASSPEQGPYEQYF.

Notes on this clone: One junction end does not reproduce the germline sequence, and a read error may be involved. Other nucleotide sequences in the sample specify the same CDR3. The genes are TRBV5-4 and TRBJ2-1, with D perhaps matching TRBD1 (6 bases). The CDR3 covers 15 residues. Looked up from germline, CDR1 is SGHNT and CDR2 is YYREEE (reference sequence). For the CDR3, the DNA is TGTGCCAGTAGCTTGTCAGACAGGTCGTACAATGAGCAGTTCTTC. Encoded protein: CASSLSDRSYNEQFF. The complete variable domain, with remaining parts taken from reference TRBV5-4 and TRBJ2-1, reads ETGVTQSPTHLIKTRGQQVTLRCSSQSGHNTVSWYQQALGQGPQFIFQYYREEENGRGNFPPRFSGLQFPNYSSELNVNALELDDSALYLCASSLSDRSYNEQFFGPGTRLTVL.

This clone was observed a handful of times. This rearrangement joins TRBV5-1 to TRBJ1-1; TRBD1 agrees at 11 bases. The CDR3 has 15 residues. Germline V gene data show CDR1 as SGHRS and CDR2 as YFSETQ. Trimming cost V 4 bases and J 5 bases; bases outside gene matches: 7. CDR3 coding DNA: TGCGCCAGCAGCGAAGGACAGGGGGCGGGAACTGAAGCTTTCTTT. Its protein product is CASSEGQGAGTEAFF.

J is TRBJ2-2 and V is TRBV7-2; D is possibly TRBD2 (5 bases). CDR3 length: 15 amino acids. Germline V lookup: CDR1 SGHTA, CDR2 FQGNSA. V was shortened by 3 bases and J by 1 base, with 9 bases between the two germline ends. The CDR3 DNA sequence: TGTGCCAGCAGCTTCTTGAGGGTGAACACCGGGGAGCTGTTTTTT. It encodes CASSFLRVNTGELFF.

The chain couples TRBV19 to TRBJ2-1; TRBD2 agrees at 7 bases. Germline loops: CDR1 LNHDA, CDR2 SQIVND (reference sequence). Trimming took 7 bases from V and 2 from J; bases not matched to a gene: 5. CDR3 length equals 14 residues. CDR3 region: CASKGEGPYNEQFF. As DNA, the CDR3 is TGTGCCAGTAAAGGGGAGGGACCCTACAATGAGCAGTTCTTC.

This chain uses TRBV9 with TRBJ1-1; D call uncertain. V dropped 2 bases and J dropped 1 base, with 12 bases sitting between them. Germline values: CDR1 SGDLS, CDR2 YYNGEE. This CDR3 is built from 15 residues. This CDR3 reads CASSVQVAPNTEAFF. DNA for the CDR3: TGTGCCAGCAGCGTTCAGGTTGCACCGAACACTGAAGCTTTCTTT.

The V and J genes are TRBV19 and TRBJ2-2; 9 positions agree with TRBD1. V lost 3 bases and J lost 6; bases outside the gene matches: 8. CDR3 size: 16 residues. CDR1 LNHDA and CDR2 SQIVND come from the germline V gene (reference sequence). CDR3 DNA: TGTGCCAGTAGTATCGGGAGACAGGGGGATTCCGGGGAGCTGTTTTTT. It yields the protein CASSIGRQGDSGELFF. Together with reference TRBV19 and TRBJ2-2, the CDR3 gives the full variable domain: DGGITQSPKYLFRKEGQNVTLSCEQNLNHDAMYWYRQDPGQGLRLIYYSQIVNDFQKGDIAEGYSVSREKKESFPLTVTSAQKNPTAFYLCASSIGRQGDSGELFFGEGSRLTVL.

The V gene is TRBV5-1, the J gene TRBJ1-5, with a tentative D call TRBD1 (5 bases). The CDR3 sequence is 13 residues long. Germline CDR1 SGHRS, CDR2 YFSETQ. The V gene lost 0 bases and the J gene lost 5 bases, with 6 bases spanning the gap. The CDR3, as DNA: TGCGCCAGCAGCTTGGCGGGGGATCAGCCCCAGCATTTT. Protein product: CASSLAGDQPQHF.

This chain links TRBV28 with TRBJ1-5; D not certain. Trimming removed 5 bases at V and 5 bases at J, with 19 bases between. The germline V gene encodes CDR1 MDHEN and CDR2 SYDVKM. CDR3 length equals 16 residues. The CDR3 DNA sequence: TGTGCCAGCAGTGCCAGCCTCGGAGGTTTTCATCAGCCCCAGCATTTT. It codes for CASSASLGGFHQPQHF.

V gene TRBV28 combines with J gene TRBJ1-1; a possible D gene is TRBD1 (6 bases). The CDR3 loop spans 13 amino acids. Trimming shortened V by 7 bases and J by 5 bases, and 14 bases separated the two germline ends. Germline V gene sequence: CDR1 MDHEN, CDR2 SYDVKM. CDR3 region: CASTPGQGTEAFF. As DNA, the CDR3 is TGTGCCAGCACTCCAGGGCAGGGGACTGAAGCTTTCTTT.

CDR3 amino acids: CASSPDISDTQYF. In DNA, the CDR3 is TGCGCCAGCAGCCCGGACATTTCAGATACGCAGTATTTT. The chain recombines TRBV5-1 with TRBJ2-3; D might be TRBD1 (5 bases). Per germline, CDR1 SGHRS and CDR2 YFSETQ. The CDR3 loop spans 13 amino acids. The V and J ends lost 4 bases and 4 bases respectively, with 10 bases between them.

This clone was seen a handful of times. The CDR3 DNA sequence: TGTGCCAGCAGCTTAGGGCTCCTCACAGATACGCAGTATTTT. Its protein product is CASSLGLLTDTQYF. The J gene is TRBJ2-3, the V gene TRBV7-9; D uncertain. Germline V gives CDR1 SEHNR, CDR2 FQNEAQ (reference sequence). This CDR3 is 14 amino acids long. Between the trimmed V and J ends, which lost 1 base and 2 bases, there was a span of 7 bases.

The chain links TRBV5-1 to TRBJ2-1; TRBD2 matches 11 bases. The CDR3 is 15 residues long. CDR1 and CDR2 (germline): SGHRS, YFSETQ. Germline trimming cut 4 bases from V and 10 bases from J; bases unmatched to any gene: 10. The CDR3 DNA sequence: TGCGCCAGCAGCGAGCAGCTAGCGGGGGGCCGGGAGCAGTTCTTC. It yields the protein CASSEQLAGGREQFF. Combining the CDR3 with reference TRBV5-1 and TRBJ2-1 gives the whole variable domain KAGVTQTPRYLIKTRGQQVTLSCSPISGHRSVSWYQQTPGQGLQFLFEYFSETQRNKGNFPGRFSGRQFSNSRSEMNVSTLELGDSALYLCASSEQLAGGREQFFGPGTRLTVL.

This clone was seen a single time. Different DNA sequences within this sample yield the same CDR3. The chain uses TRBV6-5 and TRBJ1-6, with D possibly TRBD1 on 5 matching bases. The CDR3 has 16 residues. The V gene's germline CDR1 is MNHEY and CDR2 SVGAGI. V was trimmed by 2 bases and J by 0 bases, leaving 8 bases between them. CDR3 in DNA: TGTGCCAGCAGTTACGGGGGGAGCTCCTATAATTCACCCCTCCACTTT. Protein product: CASSYGGSSYNSPLHF.

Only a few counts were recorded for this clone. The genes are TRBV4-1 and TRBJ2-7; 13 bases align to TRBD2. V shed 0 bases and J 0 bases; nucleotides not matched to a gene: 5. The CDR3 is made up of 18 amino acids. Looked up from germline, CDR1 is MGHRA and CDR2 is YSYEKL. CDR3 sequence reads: CASSQEVTSGGSSYEQYF. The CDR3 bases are TGCGCCAGCAGCCAAGAAGTGACTAGCGGGGGGTCCTCCTACGAGCAGTACTTC.

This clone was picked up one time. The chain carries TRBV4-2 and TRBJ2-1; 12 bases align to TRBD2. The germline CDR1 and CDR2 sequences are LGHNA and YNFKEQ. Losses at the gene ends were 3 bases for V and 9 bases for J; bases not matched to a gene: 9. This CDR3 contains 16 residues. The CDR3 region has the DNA TGTGCCAGCAGCCAGTTAGCTAGCGGGGGGGCGGGTGAGCAGTTCTTC. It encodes CASSQLASGGAGEQFF.

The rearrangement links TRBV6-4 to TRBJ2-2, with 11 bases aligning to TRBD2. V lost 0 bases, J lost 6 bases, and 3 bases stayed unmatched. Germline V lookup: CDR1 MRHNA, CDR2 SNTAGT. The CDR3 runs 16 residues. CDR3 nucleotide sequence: TGTGCCAGCAGTGACTCGGGACTAGCGGCACCCGGGGAGCTGTTTTTT. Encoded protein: CASSDSGLAAPGELFF.

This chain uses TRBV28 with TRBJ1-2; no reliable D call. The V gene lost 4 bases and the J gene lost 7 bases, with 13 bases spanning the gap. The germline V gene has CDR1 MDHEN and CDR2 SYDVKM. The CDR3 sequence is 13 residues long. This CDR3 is CASSSSRVSGYTF. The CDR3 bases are TGTGCCAGCAGTTCCTCCCGGGTTTCTGGCTACACCTTC.